A single TCR beta chain is shown here with its context. The target antigen is unknown. The data are from a study of blood T cells in healthy people across ages. Regarding the study as a whole: Greater diversity and more naive CD4+ cells were seen in long-lived donors than in aged donors.

Primers used in a second PCR of roughly 6 to 11 cycles were a sample-barcoded 5' primer and a J-beta primer mix. A minimum of 3 million CDR3-containing paired-end reads was obtained for each sample. TCRdb re-called the 5' RACE reads through MiXCR, storing one row per CDR3 protein. The table has more than 900,000 distinct CDR3 sequences, about 28% seen once. Germline V CDR1 and CDR2: DFQATT, SNEGSKA (reference sequence). Germline trimming cut 3 bases from V and 6 bases from J; bases unmatched to any gene: 10. There are 14 residues in the CDR3. The same data also went into a second study, on T cells of mothers and their children. According to that study: M1S, a second-PCR primer, added sample barcodes and 2-4 random nucleotides. Related mother-child pairs shared marginally more repertoire than unrelated pairs, though not significantly.

The sequence came from a woman aged 40-49 years in good health. The chain combines TRBV20-1 with TRBJ2-7; the match to TRBD2 covers 8 bases. Sequencing was carried out using blood. CDR3 DNA sequence: TGCAGTGCTAGCGGCGGGACTAGTCGCGCCGAGCAGTACTTC. Translation gives CSASGGTSRAEQYF.